This T cell receptor (beta chain) appears in the sequencing data of a study of shared clonotypes between healthy human individuals (TCRdb year 2020). With respect to the entire study: The cohort included three men and a couple of women between 18 and 49 years of age. For each donor, CD4 naive and CD4 memory were each given three plates, CD8 naive was given two plates, and CD8 memory was given one plate. To estimate repertoire size and how much clonotypes are shared between individuals, the study performed deep sequencing of blood TCR repertoires from five healthy adults. To increase sequencing depth and limit assay-specific biases, TCR repertoire library preparation and sequencing were carried out by different laboratories using diverse techniques. Each donor's leukapheresis produced roughly between roughly 0.85 and 9 billion PBMCs. Study-wide findings and limitations: Compared with non-shared clonotypes, the clonotypes found in all four sorted-subset donors had higher generation probabilities. Sharing across several donors was observed for roughly 5% of naive CD4, under 4% of naive CD8, 2% to 2.5% of memory CD4, and about 0.38% of memory CD8 clonotypes. Sampling was restricted to blood, and TCR repertoires in tissue are likely to differ from TCR repertoires in blood. Naive subsets generally had larger estimated clonotype richness than memory subsets did. Even with the large sequencing depth, rarefaction of the sorted-subset datasets indicated that sequencing was incomplete. The genetic and exposure-history diversity represented was limited by the small number of donors. Pairwise subsampling indicated that sequencing depth was expected to affect the degree of clonotype sharing among donors.

Using the deep immunoSEQ assay, TCR CDR3 regions were amplified from genomic DNA by multiplex PCR. For each cell subset, the extracted genomic DNA was distributed evenly across all wells of several immunoSEQ 96-well plates, and each plate served as one replicate. For sorted subsets, each replicate PCR was loaded with about 0.2 ug genomic DNA, equivalent to 30,000 to 35,000 T cell genomes. Purified libraries were measured with a Qubit 3.0 fluorometer, size-checked on a Bioanalyzer 2100, and measured again with the KAPA Library Quantification kit. Each immunoSEQ 96-well plate was sequenced on its own single-read 150-cycle Illumina NextSeq 550 flow cell. From the authors' description of their analysis: The immunoSEQ output contained only junctional sequences without quality scores, so filtering could not match that applied to full-length reads. Sequences were annotated with PyIR, a Python wrapper for IgBLAST v1.9, using IMGT germline references to assign V/J genes and CDR3. Any read was removed if the V/J assignment was weak (E-value above 1e-6), the CDR3 was missing, or the read contained stop codons, out-of-frame junctions, or ambiguous translated residues. V3J clonotypes were defined as sequences sharing the same inferred V gene, J gene, and CDR3 amino acid sequence. The percentage overlap between two repertoires was calculated by dividing the number of shared unique clonotypes by the size of the smaller repertoire. Richness of each repertoire was evaluated using RTK rarefaction, the Chao1 estimator, and Recon v2.1 estimates of unobserved clonotypes. Generation probabilities were computed with OLGA for all TCRbeta clonotypes obtained by the gDNA method from a handful of donors. Entries here come from immuneACCESS through TCRdb and include only in-frame sequences with V and J called. Some clones fail to appear in such tables; in the studies checked, an unresolved V gene covers under half of the shortfall, and the cause of the remainder is unknown. V and J calls and clone size follow that table, whereas D and trimming were derived from the DNA. Recorded for this sample are fewer than 850,000 clones; 90% to 97% of them occurred a single time. The top ten clones comprise about 0.25% of the sample.

In regard to this clone: The clone's antigen remains unknown. No per-base quality is available; no much larger clone lies one base away.

CD8 naive samples were obtained by positive selection for CCR7 among CD45RO-negative cells, yielding a CD45RA+CCR7+ population from which TemRA cells were excluded. Donors were healthy HIV-negative adults with no recently reported acute infections or vaccinations. All donors were Caucasian adults living in Nashville, Tennessee, USA. After blood collection by leukapheresis, PBMCs were isolated using Ficoll-Histopaque density gradient centrifugation and then cryopreserved in the vapor phase of liquid nitrogen. Purity and quantity of every magnetically sorted T cell population were checked by analytical flow cytometry. From each sorted fraction, genomic DNA was isolated and quantified by UV absorbance on a Nanodrop 2000c. CDR1 is given as MGHRA and CDR2 as YSYEKL, both from the germline V gene. V lost 3 bases and J lost 0 bases, and the count of bases not matched to a germline gene is 2. The CDR3 covers 15 residues, taking in both the cysteine and the phenylalanine. The CDR3 DNA has 45 bases and is translated from base 1.

The V and J genes are TRBV4-1 and TRBJ2-7; 10 central bases correspond to TRBD2. Sequenced input: naive CD8+ T cells sorted from blood. The intended sense of this specimen's cell subset or site label: CD45RA+CCR7+. The clonotype originates from a man between 25 and 39 years old in good health. The nucleotides read TGCGCCAGCAGCCACATAGCGGGGGGCTCCTACGAGCAGTACTTC. This yields the protein CASSHIAGGSYEQYF.